This T cell receptor (beta chain) appears in the sequencing data of a study of post-analysis software for immune sequencing data. Whole-study context: As for disease course, relapsing-remitting, secondary progressive and progressive-relapsing multiple sclerosis were all included.

This clonotype was counted only a few times. Its antigen remains unknown. Study findings and constraints: In patients, about 5 TRBV segments were more frequent than in controls, with TRBV5-6, TRBV5-1 and TRBV20-1 among them.

CDR1 and CDR2 (germline): SGHAT, FQNNGV. The CDR3 covers 14 residues. Trimming shortened V by 0 bases and J by 12 bases, and 15 bases separated the two germline ends. Tagging with unique molecular identifiers was a feature of the TCR beta cDNA libraries. One entry per CDR3 protein, called by TCRdb with MiXCR from the PCR reads. The table lists some 800,000 distinct CDR3 sequences, 35% to 55% of them singletons. The gene calls are TRBV11-2 and TRBJ2-4, with D perhaps being TRBD1 or TRBD2 (5 bases each). The source of this sequence is a girl aged 10-17 years with multiple sclerosis. Sequenced material: blood. This CDR3 is CASSLDLGDGSQYF. The CDR3 coding sequence is TGTGCCAGCAGCTTAGATCTGGGGGACGGGTCTCAGTACTTC.